A selection of T cell receptor beta chains follows, all from one sample in a study of T cell responses to AZD1222 COVID-19 vaccine. Here immunoSEQ multiplex PCR was the method, and the copy in TCRdb shows in-frame clones only, minus some. This sample has 95,000 to 150,000 clones, with around 89% found just once. The starting material was peripheral blood, obtained on day 0 of MenACWY control vaccination. These receptors all stem from an adult in good health. Each CDR3 is given with its conserved first and last residue. Each record gives: clone size, D gene, J gene, V gene, CDR3 DNA, CDR3 protein. A D gene is named only where the DNA matches it firmly. For some rows the clone size is stated as once, few or many, or as a class when expanded; others skip it.

>NA|NA|TRBJ2-3|TRBV24-1
TGTGCCACCAGTGACCTTCGGATGCAGTATTTT
CATSDLRMQYF
>NA|NA|TRBJ2-3|TRBV5-1
TGCGCCAGCAGCTTGATTCCCAGCACAGATACGCAGTATTTT
CASSLIPSTDTQYF
>once|NA|TRBJ2-1|TRBV9
TGTGCCAGCAGCGTAGCCTCCAATGAGCAGTTCTTC
CASSVASNEQFF
>NA|NA|TRBJ2-7|TRBV3-1/TRBV3-2
TGTGCCAGCAGCCAAGGAGGGACAGCGGGCGAGCAGTACTTC
CASSQGGTAGEQYF
>NA|NA|TRBJ1-2|TRBV19
TGTGCCAGCGGCTCTCAGTCGGGCTATGGCTACACCTTC
CASGSQSGYGYTF
>few|NA|TRBJ2-7|TRBV7-9
TGTGCCAGCAGCTTAGAGGTAGAAGGGGGCTCCTACGAGCAGTACTTC
CASSLEVEGGSYEQYF
>NA|NA|TRBJ2-5|TRBV7-2
TGTGCCAGCAGCTTAACATACACGGAGACCCAGTACTTC
CASSLTYTETQYF
>NA|TRBD1|TRBJ1-1|TRBV15
TGTGCCACGGGACAGGGAGGAACTGAAGCTTTCTTT
CATGQGGTEAFF
>NA|TRBD2|TRBJ2-2|TRBV5-1
TGCGCCAGCAGCTCGACTGGCGGGAGGGAAGCCGGGGAGCTGTTTTTT
CASSSTGGREAGELFF
>NA|TRBD1|TRBJ1-2|TRBV27
TGTGCCAGCAGTTTATCCCCCGGGACAGAGTACTATGGCTACACCTTC
CASSLSPGTEYYGYTF
>NA|TRBD1|TRBJ1-1|TRBV11-3
TGTGCCAGCAGCCCTGGGACAGGAAACACTGAAGCTTTCTTT
CASSPGTGNTEAFF
>NA|NA|TRBJ1-1|TRBV20-1
TGCAGTGCTAGAGTATTAACAGAAGCTTTCTTT
CSARVLTEAFF
>once|TRBD1|TRBJ1-1|TRBV5-1
TGCGCCAGCAGGATCCAGGGGGGCGCTGAAGCTTTCTTT
CASRIQGGAEAFF
>NA|NA|TRBJ1-5|TRBV7-8
TGTGCCAGCAGCTTAGGGGAGGGCACCCAGCATTTT
CASSLGEGTQHF
>few|TRBD1|TRBJ1-1|TRBV7-8
TGTGCCAGCAGCCCTCGACAGGGGGGTATGAGTACTGAAGCTTTCTTT
CASSPRQGGMSTEAFF
>NA|NA|TRBJ1-5|TRBV11-3
TGTGCCAGCAGCTTCACGATCGATCAGCCCCAGCATTTT
CASSFTIDQPQHF
>NA|TRBD1|TRBJ2-5|TRBV13
TGTGCCAGCAGCACCAAACAGGGGGCAGGGGAGACCCAGTACTTC
CASSTKQGAGETQYF
>NA|TRBD1|TRBJ2-1|TRBV18
TGTGCCAGCTCACCATGGGTGGACAGGCCCTCCTACAATGAGCAGTTCTTC
CASSPWVDRPSYNEQFF
>NA|NA|TRBJ1-3|TRBV30
TGTGCCTGGAGATTTGGAGGTGGAAACACCATATATTTT
CAWRFGGGNTIYF
>NA|TRBD2|TRBJ2-1|TRBV7-8
TGTGCCAGCAGCTTAGCATTGACTAGCGGGAGGGCCCCTGAGCAGTTCTTC
CASSLALTSGRAPEQFF
>NA|NA|TRBJ1-6|TRBV27
TGTGCCAGCAGTTGGGGGGGGACCTATAATTCACCCCTCCACTTT
CASSWGGTYNSPLHF
>few|NA|TRBJ2-5|TRBV10-2
TGCGCCAGCAGTGAGGCGCCACACGAGACCCAGTACTTC
CASSEAPHETQYF
>NA|NA|TRBJ1-4|TRBV5-5
TGTGCCAGCAGCGCGTACGGTAATGAAAAACTGTTTTTT
CASSAYGNEKLFF
>NA|NA|TRBJ2-7|TRBV12-3/TRBV12-4
TGTGCCAGCAGTTTGACGTACCGGGGGGCGAACTTC
CASSLTYRGANF
>NA|NA|TRBJ2-5|TRBV5-8
TGTGCCAGCAGCTTGTCTGAGACCCAGTACTTC
CASSLSETQYF
>once|TRBD1|TRBJ2-7|TRBV4-3
TGCGCCAGCAGCCCCGGGACAGGGGGCTTTGGCGAGCAGTACTTC
CASSPGTGGFGEQYF
>NA|TRBD2|TRBJ2-7|TRBV6-6
TGTGCCAGCAGTTACGGGCTAGCGGGAGACGAGCAGTACTTC
CASSYGLAGDEQYF
>NA|NA|TRBJ1-2|TRBV19
TGTGCCAGTAGTATTGGAGCAGGCTTTACTAACTATGGCTACACCTTC
CASSIGAGFTNYGYTF